The 20 T cell receptor beta chains presented below share a single source sample, sequenced in a study of blood T cell repertoires in COVID-19. TCRdb's copy holds only in-frame clones and misses some; the assay was immunoSEQ multiplex PCR. This table has 250,000 to 350,000 clones, roughly 83% appearing once. Sequencing was done on a sample of peripheral blood. The source is a human donor with COVID-19, enrolled during active disease. The donor label of this sample is uncertain.

The rearrangement links TRBV28 to TRBJ1-2; no clear D. There are 12 residues in the CDR3. Germline CDR1 is MDHEN and CDR2 is SYDVKM. With 5 bases removed from V and 8 bases from J, the gap between germline ends came to 12 bases. This chain's CDR3 is CASSSRHIGYTF. DNA of the CDR3: TGTGCCAGCAGTAGCAGACATATCGGCTACACCTTC.

The chain couples TRBV6-1 to TRBJ2-7, with TRBD1 as a possible D gene (6 bases). The CDR3 contains 15 residues. The V gene's germline CDR1 is MNHNS and CDR2 SASEGT. The V end lost 0 bases, the J end lost 0 bases, and 9 bases lay between the germline ends. CDR3 DNA: TGTGCCAGCAGTGAAGCTTGGGACACCTCCTACGAGCAGTACTTC. Translating it yields CASSEAWDTSYEQYF.

The chain links TRBV28 to TRBJ1-2; 7 positions match TRBD1. This CDR3 is built from 14 residues. Germline CDR1 reads MDHEN; CDR2 reads SYDVKM. CDR3 in amino acids: CAIRQGSGAYGYTF. The DNA for the CDR3 is TGTGCTATACGACAGGGAAGTGGGGCTTATGGCTACACCTTC.

The V gene is TRBV7-9, the J gene TRBJ1-6; no clear D. Germline CDR1 and CDR2: SEHNR and FQNEAQ (reference sequence). V gave up 3 bases and J gave up 9 bases, with 6 bases separating them. The CDR3 has 12 amino acids. The CDR3 region has the DNA TGTGCCAGCAGCTTGGCGGGTTCACCCCTCCACTTT. This translates into CASSLAGSPLHF.

The V gene is TRBV4-3, the J gene TRBJ2-3, with TRBD2 identical over 10 bases. CDR3 size: 17 residues. V lost 3 bases to trimming and J lost 5 bases; unmatched junction nucleotides: 11. Per the germline V gene, CDR1 is LGHNA and CDR2 is YSLEER. CDR3 sequence reads: CASSQAYSGRAQDTQYF. The CDR3 DNA sequence: TGCGCCAGCAGCCAGGCCTACAGCGGGAGGGCCCAAGATACGCAGTATTTT.

V gene TRBV2 combines with J gene TRBJ1-2; possible D gene TRBD1, 5 bases. Germline V gene lookup returns CDR1 SNHLY and CDR2 FYNNEI. V was trimmed by 4 bases and J by 1 base, leaving 13 bases between them. The CDR3 contains 15 residues. The CDR3 region is CASSVVAGLNYGYTF. The CDR3 region has the DNA TGTGCCAGCAGTGTAGTGGCGGGGCTTAACTATGGCTACACCTTC.

The chain combines TRBV11-2 with TRBJ2-2; 9 bases line up with TRBD1. V trimming: 4 bases; J trimming: 3 bases; junction bases outside the gene matches: 3. The germline gives CDR1 SGHAT, CDR2 FQNNGV. The CDR3 spans 15 residues. In DNA, the CDR3 is TGTGCCAGCAGCTCCGGGACAGGGTACACCGGGGAGCTGTTTTTT. This encodes CASSSGTGYTGELFF.

This clone was observed a few times. This chain uses TRBV30 with TRBJ1-5; TRBD1 might be the D (6 bases). This CDR3 comprises 13 residues. The germline gives CDR1 GTSNPN, CDR2 SVGIG (reference sequence). Trimming removed 2 bases at V and 5 bases at J, with 10 bases between. CDR3 protein: CAWSQAGDQPQHF. CDR3 bases: TGTGCCTGGAGTCAGGCAGGGGATCAGCCCCAGCATTTT.

This clone was detected only once. The chain uses TRBV2 and TRBJ2-3; 7 nucleotides match TRBD1. CDR3 size: 15 residues. In germline, CDR1 is SNHLY, CDR2 FYNNEI. The V gene end was trimmed by 5 bases and the J gene end by 5 bases; junction bases not matched to a gene: 10. For the CDR3, the DNA is TGTGCCAGCAGTCCTGAACAGGGGAGTGGAGATACGCAGTATTTT. Amino acids: CASSPEQGSGDTQYF.

The J gene is TRBJ1-4, the V gene TRBV23-1; D ambiguous. TRBV23-1 is annotated as an ORF whose role is uncertain. V was clipped by 9 bases and J by 8 bases, with 13 bases between them. The CDR3 extends over 12 amino acids. The CDR3 DNA reads TGCGCCAGGTACTACCGCCGGGAAAAACTGTTTTTT. Translated, it gives CARYYRREKLFF.

This chain joins TRBV30 and TRBJ2-1; no clear D. V lost 3 bases and J lost 2, with 5 bases in between. Germline lookup yields CDR1 GTSNPN and CDR2 SVGIG (reference sequence). CDR3 length equals 12 residues. The DNA for the CDR3 is TGTGCCTGGAGAATCACCTACAATGAGCAGTTCTTC. Its translation: CAWRITYNEQFF.

This clone was found once. This sequence joins TRBV7-3 and TRBJ2-3; D is uncertain. Germline V gene data show CDR1 as SGHTA and CDR2 as FQGTGA. Trimming cost V 0 bases and J 1 base, with 5 bases left between them. The CDR3 runs to 14 residues. Here the CDR3 DNA reads TGTGCCAGCAGCTTAACCCGTGGCACAGATACGCAGTATTTT. It encodes CASSLTRGTDTQYF.

V gene TRBV29-1 combines with J gene TRBJ1-2; 9 bases agree with TRBD1. The CDR3 sequence is 16 residues long. V shed 3 bases and J 1 base; nucleotides not matched to a gene: 9. CDR1 SQVTM and CDR2 ANQGSEA come from the germline V gene. For the CDR3, the DNA is TGCAGCGTTGAGGGGGAGGGACAGGGACTTAACTATGGCTACACCTTC. This encodes CSVEGEGQGLNYGYTF.

The chain couples TRBV7-2 to TRBJ2-7; 7 bases agree with TRBD2. The CDR3 is 15 residues long. The V and J ends lost 2 bases and 4 bases, in that order; junction bases with no gene match: 8. CDR1 is SGHTA, CDR2 FQGNSA, per germline. This CDR3 reads CASSLRPGLQYEQYF. In nucleotides, the CDR3 is TGTGCCAGCAGCTTAAGGCCGGGACTACAATACGAGCAGTACTTC.

The chain links TRBV5-8 to TRBJ2-4; tentatively, D is TRBD2 (5 bases). This CDR3 comprises 13 residues. Germline assignment: CDR1 SGHTS and CDR2 YDEGEE. With 4 bases removed from V and 8 bases from J, the gap between germline ends came to 13 bases. CDR3 DNA sequence: TGTGCCAGCAGCCCGTTCACTAGGGACATTCAGTACTTC. Translating it yields CASSPFTRDIQYF.

This clone was observed a few times. The V and J genes are TRBV5-1 and TRBJ2-2; TRBD2 matches at 10 bases. CDR3 length: 16 residues. CDR1 and CDR2 (germline): SGHRS, YFSETQ. Germline trimming cut 5 bases from V and 4 bases from J; bases unmatched to any gene: 8. The CDR3 sequence is CASRIPGLASTGELFF. For the CDR3, the DNA is TGCGCCAGCAGAATTCCGGGACTAGCGAGCACCGGGGAGCTGTTTTTT.

The V gene is TRBV28, the J gene TRBJ1-1; D ambiguous. From germline, CDR1 is MDHEN and CDR2 SYDVKM. This CDR3 comprises 12 residues. V gave up 3 bases and J gave up 8 bases, with 10 bases separating them. The CDR3 is CASSLARVEAFF. Written as DNA, the CDR3 is TGTGCCAGCAGTTTGGCGAGGGTAGAAGCTTTCTTT.

The V gene is TRBV5-6, the J gene TRBJ1-2; the match to TRBD1 covers 7 bases. Looked up from germline, CDR1 is SGHDT and CDR2 is YYEEEE. The CDR3 is 14 residues long. The V gene end was trimmed by 3 bases and the J gene end by 8 bases; junction bases not matched to a gene: 10. CDR3: CASSSGTDLWGYTF. CDR3 bases: TGTGCCAGCAGCTCCGGGACAGACCTCTGGGGCTACACCTTC.

This chain uses TRBV7-2 with TRBJ1-1, with 9 bases matching TRBD1. The germline CDR1 and CDR2 sequences are SGHTA and FQGNSA. This CDR3 is 15 amino acids long. V was clipped by 6 bases and J by 2 bases; unmatched bases: 7. The CDR3 spells CASRPPTGGNTEAFF. In DNA form, the CDR3 reads TGTGCCAGCAGGCCTCCAACAGGGGGCAACACTGAAGCTTTCTTT.

The chain recombines TRBV7-2 with TRBJ2-5; tentatively, D is TRBD1 (6 bases). Trimming left V 0 bases short and J 1 base short, with 9 bases between. CDR1 is SGHTA, CDR2 FQGNSA, per germline. The CDR3 consists of 15 residues. The CDR3 nucleotides read TGTGCCAGCAGCTTAGCTTCGACAGGCCAAGAGACCCAGTACTTC. Protein: CASSLASTGQETQYF.